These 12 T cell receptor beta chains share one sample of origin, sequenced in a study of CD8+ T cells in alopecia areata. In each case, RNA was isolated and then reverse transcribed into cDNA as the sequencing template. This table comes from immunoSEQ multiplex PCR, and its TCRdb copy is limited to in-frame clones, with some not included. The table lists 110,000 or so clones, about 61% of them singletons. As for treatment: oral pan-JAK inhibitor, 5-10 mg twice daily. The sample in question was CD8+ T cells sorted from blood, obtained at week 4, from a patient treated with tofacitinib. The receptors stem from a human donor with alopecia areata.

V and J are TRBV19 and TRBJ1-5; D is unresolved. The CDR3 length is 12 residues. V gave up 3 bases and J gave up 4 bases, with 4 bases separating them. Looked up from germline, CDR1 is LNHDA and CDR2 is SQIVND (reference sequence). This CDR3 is CASSIQNQPQHF. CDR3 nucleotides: TGTGCCAGTAGTATCCAGAATCAGCCCCAGCATTTT.

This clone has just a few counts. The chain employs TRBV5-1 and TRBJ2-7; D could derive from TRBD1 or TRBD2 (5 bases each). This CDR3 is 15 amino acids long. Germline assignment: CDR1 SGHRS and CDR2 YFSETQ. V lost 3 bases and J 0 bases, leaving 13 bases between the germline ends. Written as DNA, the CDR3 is TGCGCCAGCAGCTGGGACGGAAGCAGCTCCTACGAGCAGTACTTC. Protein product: CASSWDGSSSYEQYF.

The CDR3 here is CSVELSDTQYF. CDR3 nucleotides: TGCAGCGTTGAATTGTCAGATACGCAGTATTTT. This chain uses TRBV29-1 with TRBJ2-3; no firm D call. Germline values: CDR1 SQVTM, CDR2 ANQGSEA. Trimming took 2 bases from V and 4 from J, leaving 4 bases between them. The CDR3 sequence is 11 residues long.

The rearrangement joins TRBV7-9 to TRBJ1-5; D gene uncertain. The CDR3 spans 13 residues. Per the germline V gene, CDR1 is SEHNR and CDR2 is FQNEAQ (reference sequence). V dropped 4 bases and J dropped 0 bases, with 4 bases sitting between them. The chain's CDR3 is CASSYDSNQPQHF. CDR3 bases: TGTGCCAGCAGCTACGATAGCAATCAGCCCCAGCATTTT.

The CDR3 nucleotides read TGTGCCAGCAGTGAAGGAGGATCCGGGGAGCTGTTTTTT. This gives the protein CASSEGGSGELFF. The chain links TRBV25-1 to TRBJ2-2, with D possibly being TRBD2 (5 bases). This CDR3 region has 13 residues. V was trimmed by 2 bases and J by 6 bases, leaving 7 bases between them. Germline CDR1 is MGHDK and CDR2 is SYGVNS.

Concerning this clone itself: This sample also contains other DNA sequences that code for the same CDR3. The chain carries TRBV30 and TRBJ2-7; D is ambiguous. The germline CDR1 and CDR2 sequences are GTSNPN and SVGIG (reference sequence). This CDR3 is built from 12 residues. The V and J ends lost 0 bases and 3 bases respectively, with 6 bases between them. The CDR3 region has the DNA TGTGCCTGGAGTGTAGTTGGCTACGAGCAGTACTTC. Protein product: CAWSVVGYEQYF.

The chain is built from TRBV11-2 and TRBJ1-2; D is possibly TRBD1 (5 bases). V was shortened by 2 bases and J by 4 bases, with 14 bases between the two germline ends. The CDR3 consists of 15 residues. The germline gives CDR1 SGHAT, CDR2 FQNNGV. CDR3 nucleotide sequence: TGTGCCAGCAGCTTAATTGCGGGGCCTGGCTATGGCTACACCTTC. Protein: CASSLIAGPGYGYTF. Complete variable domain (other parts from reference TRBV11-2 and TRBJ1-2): EAGVAQSPRYKIIEKRQSVAFWCNPISGHATLYWYQQILGQGPKLLIQFQNNGVVDDSQLPKDRFSAERLKGVDSTLKIQPAKLEDSAVYLCASSLIAGPGYGYTFGSGTRLTVV.

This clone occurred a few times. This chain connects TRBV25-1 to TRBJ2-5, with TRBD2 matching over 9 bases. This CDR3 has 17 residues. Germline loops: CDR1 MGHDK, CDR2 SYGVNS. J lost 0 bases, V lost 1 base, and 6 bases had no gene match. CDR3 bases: TGTGCCAGCAGTGAATGGGAGACTAGCGGTTACCAAGAGACCCAGTACTTC. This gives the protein CASSEWETSGYQETQYF.

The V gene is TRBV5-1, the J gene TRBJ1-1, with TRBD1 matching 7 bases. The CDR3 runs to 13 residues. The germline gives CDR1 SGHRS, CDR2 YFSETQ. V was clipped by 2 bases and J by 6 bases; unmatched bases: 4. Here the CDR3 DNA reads TGCGCCAGCAGCTTACAGGGGAGCCCTGAAGCTTTCTTT. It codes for CASSLQGSPEAFF. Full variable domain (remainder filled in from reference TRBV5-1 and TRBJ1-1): KAGVTQTPRYLIKTRGQQVTLSCSPISGHRSVSWYQQTPGQGLQFLFEYFSETQRNKGNFPGRFSGRQFSNSRSEMNVSTLELGDSALYLCASSLQGSPEAFFGQGTRLTVV.

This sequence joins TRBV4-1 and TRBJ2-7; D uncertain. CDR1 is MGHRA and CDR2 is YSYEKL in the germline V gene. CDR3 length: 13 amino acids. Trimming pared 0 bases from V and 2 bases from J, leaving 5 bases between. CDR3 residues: CASSQDRTYEQYF. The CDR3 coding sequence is TGCGCCAGCAGCCAAGATCGGACCTACGAGCAGTACTTC.

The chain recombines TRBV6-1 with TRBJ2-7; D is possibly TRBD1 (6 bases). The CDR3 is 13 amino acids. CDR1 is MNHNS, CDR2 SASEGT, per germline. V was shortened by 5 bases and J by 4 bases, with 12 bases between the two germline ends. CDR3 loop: CASSTGIGYEQYF. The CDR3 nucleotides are TGTGCCAGCAGTACAGGGATCGGTTACGAGCAGTACTTC.

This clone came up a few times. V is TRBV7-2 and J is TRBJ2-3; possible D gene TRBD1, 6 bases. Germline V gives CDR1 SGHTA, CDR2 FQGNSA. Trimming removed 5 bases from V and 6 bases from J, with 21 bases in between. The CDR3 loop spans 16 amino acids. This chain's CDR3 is CASSPPPGQGPDTQYF. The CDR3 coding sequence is TGTGCCAGCAGCCCGCCCCCGGGACAAGGGCCTGATACGCAGTATTTT.